This is a list of T cell receptor beta chains from one sample in a study of T cells expressing NK-cell markers. TCRdb re-called the 5' RACE reads, yielding one record per CDR3 amino acid sequence without DNA. The table lists over 350,000 distinct CDR3 sequences. Sequencing was performed on blood T cells: a sorted CD56 or NKG2C T cell subset, CD4+ or CD8+ T cells, or bulk PBMC T cells (not recorded which). These receptors all come from a woman aged 45-65 years in good health. The CDR3 runs from the conserved cysteine through the conserved F or W.

j_call v_call cdr3_aa
TRBJ1-2 TRBV29-1 CSVESGSYGYTF
TRBJ1-5 TRBV10-3 CAISDGHSSNQPQHF
TRBJ2-2 TRBV7-9 CASLPGVFGRSGELFF
TRBJ2-3 TRBV4-1 CASSQGVGTSGGTDTQYF
TRBJ2-1 TRBV9 CASSRDDDNWEQFF
TRBJ2-1 TRBV12-3/TRBV12-4 CASSPTSGNYNEQFF
TRBJ1-6 TRBV6-2/TRBV6-3 CASSYSRQYNSPLHF
TRBJ2-2 TRBV5-6 CASSLSSSGTGELFF
TRBJ2-5 TRBV11-2 CASSLEGLGETQYF
TRBJ2-5 TRBV12-3/TRBV12-4 CASSRAGGPEETQYF
TRBJ2-7 TRBV2 CASSETRVGAYEQYF
TRBJ2-3 TRBV4-1 CASSQHGLAGVDTQYF
TRBJ2-3 TRBV20-1 CSATGTGGSGRAVTDTQYF
TRBJ2-1 TRBV12-3/TRBV12-4 CASSFEGRTYNEQFF
TRBJ2-3 TRBV5-1 CASSISLTDTQYF
TRBJ2-2 TRBV5-1 CASSGTGWAGELFF
TRBJ1-1 TRBV20-1 CSAFLGQLNTEAFF
TRBJ1-5 TRBV6-5 CASRRNSNQPQHF
TRBJ1-2 TRBV30 CAWSVRSGTGETF
TRBJ2-5 TRBV5-1 CASSFTSFQETQYF
TRBJ1-2 TRBV29-1 CSVGAGGYYGYTF
TRBJ2-2 TRBV6-4 CASSEQHTGELFF
TRBJ2-1 TRBV12-3/TRBV12-4 CASSLRVGGVVDEQFF
TRBJ2-3 TRBV12-3/TRBV12-4 CASSLGGDTQYF
TRBJ2-1 TRBV5-1 CASSSGGLGGYNEQFF
TRBJ2-1 TRBV5-1 CASSLNEYNEQFF
TRBJ1-5 TRBV4-1 CASSQEGLNNQPQHF
TRBJ1-5 TRBV15 CATSGINQPQHF
TRBJ2-3 TRBV3-1 CASSHLAASSTDTQYF
TRBJ1-5 TRBV3-1 CASSQVVYSQPQHF
TRBJ2-7 TRBV29-1 CSATGSREQYF
TRBJ2-2 TRBV5-1 CASRNREGGTGELFF
TRBJ2-2 TRBV12-3/TRBV12-4 CASQTNPQAGELFF
TRBJ2-1 TRBV5-1 CASTLHSGTRRYNEQFF
TRBJ2-1 TRBV5-1 CASSSTSGIKNEQFF
TRBJ2-1 TRBV6-1 CASSDTGGAYNEQFF
TRBJ2-3 TRBV2 CASSGREAADTQYF
TRBJ1-5 TRBV19 CATRRVGTASNQPQHF
TRBJ2-1 TRBV20-1 CSARDQRGGYEQFF
TRBJ2-1 TRBV11-2 CASSFPSSGNNEQFF
TRBJ1-2 TRBV27 CASSAQQGPRANYGYTF
TRBJ2-1 TRBV2 CASSATGGLSYNEQFF
TRBJ2-1 TRBV27 CASSLVGVDEQFF
TRBJ2-2 TRBV10-3 CAIKAGEDTGELFF
TRBJ1-1 TRBV5-1 CASSSRGGTEAFF
TRBJ1-2 TRBV28 CASSLVAGGNYGYTF
TRBJ1-1 TRBV20-1 CSATQGMGNTEAFF
TRBJ2-1 TRBV29-1 CSVEFQREPGFF
TRBJ2-1 TRBV11-2 CASSWTSGSLSYNEQFF
TRBJ2-3 TRBV3-1 CASSQEYGVTQYF
TRBJ2-1 TRBV7-9 CASSLAGDRFVNEQFF
TRBJ2-1 TRBV5-1 CASSEKTEQFF
TRBJ2-1 TRBV5-5 CASSLAGRVYDYNEQFF
TRBJ2-1 TRBV10-3 CAISHRDQTTRNEQFF
TRBJ2-7 TRBV15 CATIGGGEEQYF
TRBJ1-1 TRBV5-1 CASSTQGGSNTEAFF
TRBJ2-1 TRBV12-3/TRBV12-4 CASSNHNNNEQFF
TRBJ2-5 TRBV20-1 CSAHGLAGTQETQYF
TRBJ2-1 TRBV6-5 CASSYSPGNNEQFF
TRBJ1-1 TRBV29-1 CSVGQTQNTEAFF